Described below is a single T cell receptor beta chain sequence and its context. The data stem from a study of blood T cell repertoires in COVID-19. Study at large: The study drew acute and convalescent COVID-19 samples from the United States, Italy and Spain.

Each participant's cohort was designated according to participant-reported clinical history. The assay was immunoSEQ multiplex PCR, and TCRdb's table has in-frame clones only and misses some. The sample consists of a few hundred thousand clones, approximately 90% of them appearing once. The sample was PBMCs or T cells enriched from blood (not recorded which). The TCR originated in a woman aged 18-35 years who had recovered from COVID-19.

CDR3 DNA: TGCGCCAGCAGCTTGGGCCCGAGACAGGGGAACGACGAGCAGTACTTC. As protein: CASSLGPRQGNDEQYF. The V call is TRBV5-1, the J call TRBJ2-7; 8 nucleotides line up with TRBD1. Germline V gene data show CDR1 as SGHRS and CDR2 as YFSETQ. The CDR3 consists of 16 residues. V shed 0 bases and J 5 bases; nucleotides not matched to a gene: 10.